This passage covers 11 T cell receptor beta chains from one sample sequenced in a study of OX40 agonist ivuxolimab in advanced cancers. The assay was immunoSEQ multiplex PCR, and TCRdb's table has in-frame clones only and misses some. This sample has around 14,000 clones, with more than 65% found just once. This specimen consisted of CD4+ or CD8+ T cells sorted from blood, obtained in a trial of the OX40 agonist ivuxolimab. These receptors were taken from an adult with an advanced solid tumor such as melanoma, head and neck, liver or kidney cancer.

V gene TRBV28 combines with J gene TRBJ2-7; D gene uncertain. CDR1 is MDHEN, CDR2 SYDVKM, per germline. The CDR3 extends over 14 amino acids. V was cut by 6 bases and J by 0 bases, with 12 bases left in between. The CDR3 DNA sequence: TGTGCCAGCAGGCCTACCGGCGACTCCTACGAGCAGTACTTC. Amino acid sequence: CASRPTGDSYEQYF. Together with reference TRBV28 and TRBJ2-7, the CDR3 gives the full variable domain: DVKVTQSSRYLVKRTGEKVFLECVQDMDHENMFWYRQDPGLGLRLIYFSYDVKMKEKGDIPEGYSVSREKKERFSLILESASTNQTSMYLCASRPTGDSYEQYFGPGTRLTVT.

In this sample, this clone is medium-sized. The V and J genes are TRBV6-5 and TRBJ1-1, with D maybe TRBD1 (6 bases). There are 14 residues in the CDR3. In germline, CDR1 is MNHEY, CDR2 SVGAGI. Trimming took off 2 bases at V and 8 bases at J, with 15 bases between the two ends. The CDR3 bases are TGTGCCAGCAGTTACGGCTCACAGGGCTGGGAAGCTTTCTTT. As protein: CASSYGSQGWEAFF.

The chain joins TRBV6-5 to TRBJ2-2; possible D gene TRBD1, 6 bases. This CDR3 comprises 15 residues. The germline V gene has CDR1 MNHEY and CDR2 SVGAGI. V was pared by 2 bases and J by 6 bases, with 13 bases between. CDR3: CASSYGAQGSGELFF. CDR3 bases: TGTGCCAGCAGTTACGGGGCCCAGGGGTCCGGGGAGCTGTTTTTT.

The sample holds a few counts of this clone. This sequence joins TRBV6-1 and TRBJ1-5; 10 bases are shared with TRBD1. V lost 9 bases, J lost 7 bases, and 9 bases stayed unmatched. Germline CDR1 MNHNS, CDR2 SASEGT. The CDR3 has 14 amino acids. The CDR3, as DNA: TGTGCCAGTGAGACAGGGGGCTTTCAACAGCCCCAGCATTTT. It translates to CASETGGFQQPQHF.

The chain is built from TRBV27 and TRBJ2-5, with a weak D call TRBD2 (6 bases). CDR1 is MNHEY, CDR2 SMNVEV, per germline (reference sequence). V lost 0 bases and J lost 2, with 10 bases in between. This CDR3 is built from 15 residues. Here the CDR3 reads CASSLSVAEQETQYF. The CDR3 DNA reads as TGTGCCAGCAGTTTATCTGTAGCGGAACAAGAGACCCAGTACTTC.

This chain connects TRBV11-2 to TRBJ2-7, with 14 positions matching TRBD2. The CDR3 runs 20 residues. The V gene's germline CDR1 is SGHAT and CDR2 FQNNGV. V lost 0 bases and J lost 5; bases outside the gene matches: 15. This chain's CDR3 is CASSLDLGRLAGGNQHEQYF. For the CDR3, the DNA is TGTGCCAGCAGCTTAGATCTGGGGCGACTAGCGGGAGGGAATCAACACGAGCAGTACTTC.

J is TRBJ2-7 and V is TRBV21-1; TRBD1 is the table's D call and was not checked against the DNA. TRBV21-1 is described as a pseudogene. The CDR3 contains 13 residues. The CDR3 sequence: CASSPGTQYEQYF. In nucleotides, the CDR3 is TGCGCCAGCAGCCCCGGGACACAATACGAGCAGTACTTC.

This clone was recorded only once. The chain has TRBV28 and TRBJ1-3; D call uncertain. Trimming pared 6 bases from V and 0 bases from J, leaving 9 bases between. The germline V gene has CDR1 MDHEN and CDR2 SYDVKM. This CDR3 contains 14 residues. The CDR3, as DNA: TGTGCCAGCAGGCGACTGATCTCTGGAAACACCATATATTTT. Translated: CASRRLISGNTIYF.

This chain links TRBV5-5 with TRBJ2-3, with 11 bases aligning to TRBD2. CDR3 length equals 15 residues. The trim removed 3 bases at V and 4 bases at J, leaving 4 bases unmatched. Germline CDR1 reads SGHKS; CDR2 reads YYEKEE (reference sequence). The CDR3 sequence: CASSSVAGGPDTQYF. DNA for the CDR3: TGTGCCAGCAGCTCTGTAGCGGGAGGGCCAGATACGCAGTATTTT.

The genes are TRBV28 and TRBJ2-7; weak D call: TRBD1 (7 bases). Germline loops: CDR1 MDHEN, CDR2 SYDVKM. The CDR3 is 16 residues long. V gave up 3 bases and J gave up 0 bases, with 15 bases separating them. CDR3 in DNA: TGTGCCAGCAGTTTTTTATCCAGGGGGGACTCCTACGAGCAGTACTTC. Translated: CASSFLSRGDSYEQYF.

This sequence joins TRBV11-3 and TRBJ1-2, with unresolved D. The CDR3 sequence is 14 residues long. Germline CDR1 is SGHNT and CDR2 is YENEEA. Trimming shortened V by 6 bases and J by 6 bases, and 17 bases separated the two germline ends. This CDR3 is CASRSRDSTDGYTF. CDR3 coding DNA: TGTGCCAGCAGGTCAAGGGATTCGACGGATGGCTACACCTTC.